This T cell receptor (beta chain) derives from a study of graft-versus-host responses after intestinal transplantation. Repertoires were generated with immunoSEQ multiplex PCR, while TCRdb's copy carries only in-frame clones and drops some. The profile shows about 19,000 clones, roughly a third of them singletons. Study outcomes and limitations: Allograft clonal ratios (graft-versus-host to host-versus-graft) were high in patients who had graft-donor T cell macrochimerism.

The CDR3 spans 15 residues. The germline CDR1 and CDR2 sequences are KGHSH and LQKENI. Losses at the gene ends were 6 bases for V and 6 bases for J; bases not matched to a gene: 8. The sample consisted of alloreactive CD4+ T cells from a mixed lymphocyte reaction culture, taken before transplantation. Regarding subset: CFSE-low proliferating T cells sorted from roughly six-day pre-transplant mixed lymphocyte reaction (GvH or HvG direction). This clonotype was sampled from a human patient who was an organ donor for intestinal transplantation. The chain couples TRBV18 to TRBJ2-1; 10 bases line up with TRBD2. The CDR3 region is CASSGQGLASNEQFF. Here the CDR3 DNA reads TGTGCCAGCTCCGGTCAGGGACTAGCGTCCAATGAGCAGTTCTTC.